Detailed here is one T cell receptor (beta chain). This clonotype was counted many times. Its target antigen remains unknown. Base qualities are not at hand, and no much larger clone is one base apart. The entry originates in a study of response to subunit inactivated influenza vaccine listed by TCRdb under 2018. Concerning the study at large: To follow how T cells responded to a trivalent subunit inactivated influenza vaccine, the researchers relied on deep quantitative profiling of the T cell receptor repertoire. Beyond this particular receptor, the publication reports: The authors proposed that each seasonal influenza vaccination may bring in only a limited number of new T cells.

The method was RT-PCR. Sequencing instrument: Illumina HiSeq 2500. TCRdb trimmed public reads at Q25 via fastp, called clones via MiXCR and kept in-frame beta chains. One record per CDR3 amino acid sequence lists the most common genes and DNA. Across this sample there are about 780,000 distinct CDR3 sequences, with approximately 17% seen only once. The ten largest make up about 11% of the sample. Sequences MGHRA (CDR1) and YSYEKL (CDR2) are obtained from the germline V gene. The V end loses 6 bases and the J end loses 5 bases, and a stretch of 16 bases separates them. The CDR3 covers 14 residues, taking in both the cysteine and the phenylalanine. The DNA shown is the 42-base CDR3, in frame from base 1.

This clonotype was obtained from a man aged 50 or older who received an inactivated influenza vaccine. Donor details come from another sample of the same person, matched by shared clones. The chain employs TRBV4-1 and TRBJ1-1; TRBD1 might be the D gene, on 6 matching bases. The sequenced sample was PBMCs from blood, obtained approximately 5 days after vaccination. The CDR3 region has the sequence CASRVTGHLTEAFF. In nucleotides, the sequence is TGCGCCAGCAGAGTTACGGGACACCTGACTGAAGCTTTCTTT.